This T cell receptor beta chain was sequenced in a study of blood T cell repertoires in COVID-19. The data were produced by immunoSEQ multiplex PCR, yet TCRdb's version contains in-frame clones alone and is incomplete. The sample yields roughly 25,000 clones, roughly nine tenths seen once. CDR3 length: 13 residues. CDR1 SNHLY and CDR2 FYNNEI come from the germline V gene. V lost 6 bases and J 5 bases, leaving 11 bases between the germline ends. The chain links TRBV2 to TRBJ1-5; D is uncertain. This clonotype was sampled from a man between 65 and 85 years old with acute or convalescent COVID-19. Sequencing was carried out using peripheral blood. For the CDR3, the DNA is TGTGCCAGCAGCCAACTCTTAGATCAGCCCCAGCATTTT. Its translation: CASSQLLDQPQHF. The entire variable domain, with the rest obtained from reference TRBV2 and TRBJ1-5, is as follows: EPEVTQTPSHQVTQMGQEVILRCVPISNHLYFYWYRQILGQKVEFLVSFYNNEISEKSEIFDDQFSVERPDGSNFTLKIRSTKLEDSAMYFCASSQLLDQPQHFGDGTRLSIL.